These 23 T cell receptor beta chains were all obtained from the same sample, sequenced in a study of early T cells in non-severe SARS-CoV-2 infection. From the 5' RACE reads, TCRdb called clonotypes with MiXCR, one entry per CDR3 protein. The sample lists about 19,000 distinct CDR3 sequences; approximately 4.4% were seen once. Source material: whole blood. These receptors were taken from an adult who was a healthcare worker with PCR-confirmed SARS-CoV-2 infection or an uninfected control (not recorded which).

This clonotype was picked up many times. The chain recombines TRBV7-2 with TRBJ2-1; tentative D call: TRBD2 (6 bases). The ends were cut back, 2 bases at V and 5 bases at J, with 13 bases in the middle. The germline V gene has CDR1 SGHTA and CDR2 FQGNSA. The CDR3 length is 15 residues. CDR3 amino acids: CASSLNLGGHNEQFF. For the CDR3, the DNA is TGTGCCAGCAGCTTAAATTTGGGGGGACACAATGAGCAGTTCTTC. Drawing the rest from reference TRBV7-2 and TRBJ2-1, the complete variable domain is GAGVSQSPSNKVTEKGKDVELRCDPISGHTALYWYRQSLGQGLEFLIYFQGNSAPDKSGLPSDRFSAERTGGSVSTLTIQRTQQEDSAVYLCASSLNLGGHNEQFFGPGTRLTVL.

This clonotype was seen only a few times. The V and J genes are TRBV7-2 and TRBJ2-7; D remains unclear. Germline V gives CDR1 SGHTA, CDR2 FQGNSA. V was cut by 4 bases and J by 0 bases, with 7 bases left in between. The CDR3 is 13 amino acids. CDR3 sequence: CASSYRSSYEQYF. The CDR3 DNA reads as TGTGCCAGCAGCTATAGGAGCTCCTACGAGCAGTACTTC.

This clonotype was observed at least ten times. The chain couples TRBV27 to TRBJ2-5, with D hard to call. This CDR3 region has 11 residues. Trimming removed 7 bases from V and 4 bases from J, with 7 bases in between. CDR1 is MNHEY, CDR2 SMNVEV, per germline (reference sequence). The CDR3 coding sequence is TGTGCCAGCAAGGGCGGAGAGACCCAGTACTTC. Protein sequence: CASKGGETQYF.

This clonotype was counted ten times or more. The gene calls are TRBV6-6 and TRBJ1-1, with TRBD1 matching over 8 bases. This CDR3 is 17 amino acids long. Germline CDR1 MNHNY, CDR2 SVGAGI (reference sequence). After removal of 2 bases from V and 0 bases from J, the junction contained 8 bases not matched to a gene. The CDR3 spells CASSYGPRDRLNTEAFF. The CDR3 region has the DNA TGTGCCAGCAGTTACGGGCCCCGGGACAGGCTGAACACTGAAGCTTTCTTT.

The genes are TRBV19 and TRBJ2-3, with 7 bases matching TRBD1. The CDR3 is 17 amino acids. V shed 5 bases, J shed 3 bases, and the junction held 14 bases outside the gene matches. Germline CDR1 LNHDA, CDR2 SQIVND (reference sequence). Here the CDR3 reads CASSDPLKGAGTDTQYF. CDR3 DNA sequence: TGTGCCAGTAGTGACCCCCTGAAGGGGGCTGGAACAGATACGCAGTATTTT.

This clonotype is medium-sized. The chain is built from TRBV18 and TRBJ1-5; 8 bases map to TRBD1. The CDR3 runs 17 residues. Germline V gives CDR1 KGHSH, CDR2 LQKENI. J was trimmed by 0 bases and V by 2 bases; bases with no gene match: 6. The CDR3, as DNA: TGTGCCAGCTCACCAACGACAGGGGCAAATAGCAATCAGCCCCAGCATTTT. As protein: CASSPTTGANSNQPQHF. Supplemented by reference TRBV18 and TRBJ1-5, the full variable domain reads NAGVMQNPRHLVRRRGQEARLRCSPMKGHSHVYWYRQLPEEGLKFMVYLQKENIIDESGMPKERFSAEFPKEGPSILRIQQVVRGDSAAYFCASSPTTGANSNQPQHFGDGTRLSIL.

This clonotype was detected ten times or more. The CDR3 sequence: CRLARGPRDTQYF. The CDR3, as DNA: TGCAGACTCGCCCGGGGACCCCGAGATACGCAGTATTTT. The chain couples TRBV20-1 to TRBJ2-3; perhaps D is TRBD1 or TRBD2 (5 bases each). CDR1 and CDR2 from the germline V gene are DFQATT and SNEGSKA (reference sequence). This CDR3 spans 13 amino acids.

This clonotype has only a few counts. The chain combines TRBV6-6 with TRBJ1-4; D uncertain. V lost 8 bases and J lost 0, with 4 bases in between. The CDR3 runs 12 residues. Germline V gives CDR1 MNHNY, CDR2 SVGAGI (reference sequence). In DNA form, the CDR3 reads TGTGCCAGCGCCGCAACTAATGAAAAACTGTTTTTT. It yields the protein CASAATNEKLFF.

This clonotype was observed at least ten times. This sequence joins TRBV6-4 and TRBJ2-3; D assignment may be TRBD1 or TRBD2 (5 bases each). CDR3 length: 15 amino acids. From germline, CDR1 is MRHNA and CDR2 SNTAGT. V lost 0 bases, J lost 4 bases, and 11 bases lay in between. The CDR3 DNA is TGTGCCAGCAGTGACTCCAAACTAGGGGCAGATACGCAGTATTTT. Its translation: CASSDSKLGADTQYF.

This clonotype was seen ten or more times. The chain has TRBV6-5 and TRBJ1-2; D might be TRBD1 (6 bases). The ends were cut back, 5 bases at V and 3 bases at J, with 10 bases in the middle. There are 13 residues in the CDR3. Looked up from germline, CDR1 is MNHEY and CDR2 is SVGAGI. CDR3 protein: CASSVRGDYGYTF. The CDR3 nucleotides read TGTGCCAGCAGTGTTAGGGGGGACTATGGCTACACCTTC.

At least ten counts were recorded for this clonotype. The gene calls are TRBV7-2 and TRBJ1-1; D is ambiguous. V was pared by 1 base and J by 3 bases, with 21 bases between. CDR1 SGHTA and CDR2 FQGNSA come from the germline V gene. The CDR3 is made up of 18 amino acids. The CDR3 region has the DNA TGTGCCAGCAGCTTAGTTATTCGTCTTGGGGAGTCGGACACTGAAGCTTTCTTT. Translating it yields CASSLVIRLGESDTEAFF.

This rearrangement joins TRBV19 to TRBJ2-7; TRBD1 aligns across 8 bases. The V segment lost 5 bases and the J segment 2 bases; nucleotides outside the gene matches: 14. The CDR3 contains 17 residues. CDR1 is LNHDA and CDR2 is SQIVND in the germline V gene (reference sequence). The CDR3 spells CASSQDDRGTGAYEQYF. CDR3 coding DNA: TGTGCCAGTAGTCAAGACGATCGGGGGACAGGAGCCTACGAGCAGTACTTC.

This clonotype has ten or more counts. V and J are TRBV19 and TRBJ1-5, with 7 positions matching TRBD1. The CDR3 has 14 residues. CDR1 and CDR2 (germline): LNHDA, SQIVND (reference sequence). Germline trimming cut 6 bases from V and 7 bases from J; bases unmatched to any gene: 9. CDR3 bases: TGTGCCAGTAGGACAGGGCTGTTTCGACAGCCCCAGCATTTT. It specifies CASRTGLFRQPQHF.

In its sample, this clonotype was seen many times. The chain has TRBV4-3 and TRBJ1-6; TRBD1 is a possible D gene (5 bases). The germline CDR1 and CDR2 sequences are LGHNA and YSLEER. The length of the CDR3 is 16 residues. V was clipped by 0 bases and J by 7 bases, with 13 bases between them. The CDR3 DNA sequence: TGCGCCAGCAGCCAAGATTGGGGCGCCCCGAATTCACCCCTCCACTTT. It is translated as CASSQDWGAPNSPLHF.

This clonotype occurred many times. The chain carries TRBV5-4 and TRBJ2-5, with D tentatively TRBD2 (6 bases). V dropped 2 bases and J dropped 3 bases, with 14 bases sitting between them. Germline loops: CDR1 SGHNT, CDR2 YYREEE (reference sequence). The CDR3 is made up of 15 amino acids. DNA of the CDR3: TGTGCCAGCAGCTTATCTCGGGGGACGGAAGAGACCCAGTACTTC. Protein sequence: CASSLSRGTEETQYF.

This clonotype was counted many times. V gene TRBV7-8 combines with J gene TRBJ1-3; 7 bases match TRBD1. Germline V lookup: CDR1 SGHVS, CDR2 FQNEAQ. The J segment lost 1 base and the V segment lost 5 bases, leaving 5 bases of the junction unmatched. CDR3 length: 15 amino acids. Written as DNA, the CDR3 is TGTGCCAGCAGCCGAACAGGGGTATCTGGAAACACCATATATTTT. This gives the protein CASSRTGVSGNTIYF.

This clonotype was observed many times. This rearrangement joins TRBV29-1 to TRBJ2-1, with 10 bases identical to TRBD1. The CDR3 loop spans 13 amino acids. Germline V gene lookup returns CDR1 SQVTM and CDR2 ANQGSEA. V trimming: 3 bases; J trimming: 7 bases; junction bases outside the gene matches: 3. CDR3 in DNA: TGCAGCGTTGAGACAGGGGGCATGAATGAGCAGTTCTTC. Translation gives CSVETGGMNEQFF.

This clonotype is medium-sized. The chain carries TRBV29-1 and TRBJ2-1; D is perhaps TRBD2 (6 bases). Per germline, CDR1 SQVTM and CDR2 ANQGSEA. The CDR3 totals 11 residues. The ends were cut back, 3 bases at V and 8 bases at J, with 8 bases in the middle. The CDR3, as DNA: TGCAGCGTTGACGGCGGGGATGAGCAGTTCTTC. Its translation: CSVDGGDEQFF.

In regard to this clonotype: A much larger clone differs by one base, so this may be a read error. J is TRBJ2-1 and V is TRBV7-2; TRBD2 agrees at 15 bases. This CDR3 contains 17 residues. Germline values: CDR1 SGHTA, CDR2 FQGNSA. The CDR3 DNA reads as TGTGCCAGCAGCGGACTAGCGGGGGGGCGATCCTACGATGAGCAGTTCTTC. It yields the protein CASSGLAGGRSYDEQFF.

Many counts were recorded for this clonotype. The chain employs TRBV5-6 and TRBJ2-6; D unclear. CDR3 size: 13 residues. CDR1 is SGHDT and CDR2 is YYEEEE in the germline V gene. V gave up 8 bases and J gave up 4 bases, with 10 bases separating them. As DNA, the CDR3 is TGTGCCAGTTTCCCCATAGGGGCCAACGTCCTGACTTTC. It translates to CASFPIGANVLTF.

The sample holds many counts of this clonotype. The chain combines TRBV20-1 with TRBJ1-4; possible D gene TRBD1, 6 bases. The V end was cut by 5 bases, the J end by 6 bases, with 13 bases between. This CDR3 region has 13 residues. Per germline, CDR1 DFQATT and CDR2 SNEGSKA (reference sequence). The CDR3 spells CSAEVGGDEKLFF. For the CDR3, the DNA is TGCAGTGCTGAGGTCGGGGGCGATGAAAAACTGTTTTTT.

This rearrangement joins TRBV4-1 to TRBJ2-3, with a tentative D call TRBD2 (6 bases). This CDR3 region has 13 residues. V lost 4 bases and J lost 6, with 11 bases in between. Per germline, CDR1 MGHRA and CDR2 YSYEKL. This CDR3 reads CASSLRRGDTQYF. Written as DNA, the CDR3 is TGCGCCAGCAGCCTAAGACGGGGGGATACGCAGTATTTT.

This clonotype was counted ten times or more. The chain combines TRBV7-2 with TRBJ1-2; maybe TRBD1 (5 bases). V gave up 1 base and J gave up 7 bases, with 16 bases separating them. The germline V gene has CDR1 SGHTA and CDR2 FQGNSA. CDR3 size: 15 residues. CDR3 sequence (DNA): TGTGCCAGCAGCTTAGTCCAGGGTAAGGTGTCTGGCTACACCTTC. It translates to CASSLVQGKVSGYTF. Drawing the rest from reference TRBV7-2 and TRBJ1-2, the complete variable domain is GAGVSQSPSNKVTEKGKDVELRCDPISGHTALYWYRQSLGQGLEFLIYFQGNSAPDKSGLPSDRFSAERTGGSVSTLTIQRTQQEDSAVYLCASSLVQGKVSGYTFGSGTRLTVV.